This TCR beta chain was recorded in a study of tumor-infiltrating lymphocytes in primary liver carcinoma. General observations from the study: It was tumor-adjacent and tumor-blood pairs that overlapped less than tumor region pairs did. Tumors carried a top-250-clone fraction significantly exceeding that of blood (p = 0.039).

About this clonotype itself: Its target is unknown. Germline is not matched at one junction end, which may reflect a read error.

This CDR3 contains 13 residues. Per the germline V gene, CDR1 is WNHNN and CDR2 is SYGVQD (reference sequence). For each extraction, RNA and DNA were obtained together from about 21-30 mg of unsorted bulk tissue. Surgeons resected the patients' primary liver carcinomas. The investigators made TCR beta cDNA from around 530 ng total RNA, using a constant-region primer. Three rounds of nested multiplex PCR with slightly modified ARM-PCR produced TCR beta libraries. Rounds one and two of PCR, each of 10 cycles, were primed with TRBV1-TRBV30 forward primers and a C-beta reverse primer. TCRdb itself ran the multiplex PCR reads through MiXCR, one entry per CDR3 protein. This sample carries about 78,000 distinct CDR3 sequences, 71% of them seen once, and the ten largest clones take roughly 13%.

The receptor comes from a woman in her sixties or seventies with primary liver carcinoma and hepatitis B virus infection. The sequencing sample was made of liver tumor tissue from sampling region 4. Stated subset: tumor region T4, right-lateral pole. The V call is TRBV10-1, the J call TRBJ2-6; D gene uncertain. The CDR3 is CVSSVSGANVLTF. For the CDR3, the DNA is TGCGTCAGCAGTGTCTCTGGGGCCAACGTCCTGACTTTC.